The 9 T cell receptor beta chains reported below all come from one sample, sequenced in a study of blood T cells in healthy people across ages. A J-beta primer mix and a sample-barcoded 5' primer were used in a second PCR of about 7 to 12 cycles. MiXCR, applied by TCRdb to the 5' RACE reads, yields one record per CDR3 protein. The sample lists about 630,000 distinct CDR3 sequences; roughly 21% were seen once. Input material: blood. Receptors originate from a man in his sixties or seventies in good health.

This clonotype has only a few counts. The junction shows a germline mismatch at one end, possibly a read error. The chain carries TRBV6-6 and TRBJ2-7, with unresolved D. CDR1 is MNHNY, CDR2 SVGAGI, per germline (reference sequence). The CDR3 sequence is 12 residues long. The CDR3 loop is CTSSSLPHEQYF. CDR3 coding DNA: TGTACCAGCAGTTCCCTCCCGCACGAGCAGTACTTC.

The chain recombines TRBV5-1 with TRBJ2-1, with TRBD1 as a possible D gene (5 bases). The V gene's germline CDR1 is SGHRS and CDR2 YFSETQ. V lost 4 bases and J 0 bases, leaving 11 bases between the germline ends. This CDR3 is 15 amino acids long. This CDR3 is CASSAGSSSYNEQFF. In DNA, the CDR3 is TGCGCCAGCAGCGCAGGGTCTAGCTCCTACAATGAGCAGTTCTTC. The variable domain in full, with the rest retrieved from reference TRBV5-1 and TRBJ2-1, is KAGVTQTPRYLIKTRGQQVTLSCSPISGHRSVSWYQQTPGQGLQFLFEYFSETQRNKGNFPGRFSGRQFSNSRSEMNVSTLELGDSALYLCASSAGSSSYNEQFFGPGTRLTVL.

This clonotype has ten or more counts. As DNA, the CDR3 is TGTGCCAGCAGCTTAGGGAGTGGCGGGGAGCTGTTTTTT. Translating it yields CASSLGSGGELFF. The J gene is TRBJ2-2, the V gene TRBV7-9; D unclear. V was shortened by 1 base and J by 7 bases, with 7 bases between the two germline ends. CDR3 length: 13 amino acids. Germline V lookup: CDR1 SEHNR, CDR2 FQNEAQ (reference sequence).

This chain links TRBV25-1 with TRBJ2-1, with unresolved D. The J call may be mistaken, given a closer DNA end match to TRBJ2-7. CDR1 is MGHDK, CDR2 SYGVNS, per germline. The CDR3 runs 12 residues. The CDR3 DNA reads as TGTGCCAGCAGTGATTTTGGCTACGAGCAGTACTTC. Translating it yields CASSDFGYEQYF.

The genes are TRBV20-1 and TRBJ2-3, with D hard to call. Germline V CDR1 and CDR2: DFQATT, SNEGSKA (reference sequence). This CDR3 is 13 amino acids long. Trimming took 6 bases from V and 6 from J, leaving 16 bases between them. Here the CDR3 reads CSAPPNSPDTQYF. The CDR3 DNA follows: TGCAGTGCCCCACCCAACTCCCCGGATACGCAGTATTTT.

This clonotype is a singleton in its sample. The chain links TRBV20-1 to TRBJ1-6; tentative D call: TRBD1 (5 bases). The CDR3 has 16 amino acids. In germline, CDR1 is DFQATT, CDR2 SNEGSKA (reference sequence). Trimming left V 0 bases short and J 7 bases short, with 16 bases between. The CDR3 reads CSAREGGGELNSPLHF. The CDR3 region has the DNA TGCAGTGCTAGAGAAGGCGGGGGGGAATTGAATTCACCCCTCCACTTT.

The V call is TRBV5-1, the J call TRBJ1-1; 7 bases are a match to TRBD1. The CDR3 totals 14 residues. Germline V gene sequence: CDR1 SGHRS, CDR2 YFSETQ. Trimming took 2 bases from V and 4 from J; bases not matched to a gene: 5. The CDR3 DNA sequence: TGCGCCAGCAGCTTAACAGGGGAAGGCACTGAAGCTTTCTTT. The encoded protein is CASSLTGEGTEAFF.

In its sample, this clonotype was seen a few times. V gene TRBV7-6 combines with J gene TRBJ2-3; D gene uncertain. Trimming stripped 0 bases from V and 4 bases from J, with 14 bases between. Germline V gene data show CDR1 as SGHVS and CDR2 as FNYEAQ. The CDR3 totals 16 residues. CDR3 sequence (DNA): TGTGCCAGCAGCTTAGCCGGGTCCGGCGTTTCAGATACGCAGTATTTT. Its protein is CASSLAGSGVSDTQYF.

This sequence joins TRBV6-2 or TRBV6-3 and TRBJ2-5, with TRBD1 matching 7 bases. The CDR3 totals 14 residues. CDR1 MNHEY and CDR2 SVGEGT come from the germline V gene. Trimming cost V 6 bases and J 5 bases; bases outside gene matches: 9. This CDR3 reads CASRQTGSRETQYF. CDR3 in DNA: TGTGCCAGCAGGCAGACAGGGAGCAGGGAGACCCAGTACTTC.